A single sample is the source of the 3 T cell receptor beta chains below, sequenced in a study of Graves' ophthalmopathy and Graves' hyperthyroidism. Amplified material comprised TCR beta CDR3 regions derived from RNA transcripts. Investigators did first-round RT-PCR with HTBI primers, then second-round multiplex PCR. TCRdb reanalysed the multiplex PCR reads using MiXCR and keeps one entry per CDR3 protein. The repertoire has a few hundred thousand distinct CDR3 sequences, less than 40% of them found once; the top ten carry roughly 4%. The sample taken for sequencing was peripheral blood or thyroid tissue (not recorded which). All receptors derive from an adult man with Graves' hyperthyroidism.

Many counts were recorded for this clonotype. The rearrangement joins TRBV13 to TRBJ2-7; D might be TRBD1 (6 bases). The CDR3 spans 14 residues. From germline, CDR1 is PRHDT and CDR2 FYEKMQ (reference sequence). V lost 5 bases and J lost 2, with 13 bases in between. The CDR3 loop reads CASSHHRDTYEQYF. The DNA of the CDR3 is TGTGCCAGCAGCCACCACCGGGACACCTACGAGCAGTACTTC.

This rearrangement joins TRBV7-2 to TRBJ1-2; D remains ambiguous. CDR3 length equals 16 residues. CDR1 and CDR2 (germline): SGHTA, FQGNSA. V lost 1 base, J lost 6 bases, and 18 bases lay in between. CDR3: CASSLEARAPADGYTF. CDR3 bases: TGTGCCAGCAGCTTAGAGGCTCGGGCACCGGCGGATGGCTACACCTTC.

As for this clonotype: A much larger clone lies one base from this, so it may be a read error. The rearrangement joins TRBV27 to TRBJ2-7, with D perhaps matching TRBD2 (7 bases). Germline-derived CDR1 and CDR2 are MNHEY and SMNVEV (reference sequence). The CDR3 is 13 residues long. V dropped 6 bases and J dropped 7 bases, with 16 bases sitting between them. CDR3 nucleotides: TGTGCCAGCAGCTCACGGGGGGCGGGGGAGCAGTACTTC. Translating gives CASSSRGAGEQYF.